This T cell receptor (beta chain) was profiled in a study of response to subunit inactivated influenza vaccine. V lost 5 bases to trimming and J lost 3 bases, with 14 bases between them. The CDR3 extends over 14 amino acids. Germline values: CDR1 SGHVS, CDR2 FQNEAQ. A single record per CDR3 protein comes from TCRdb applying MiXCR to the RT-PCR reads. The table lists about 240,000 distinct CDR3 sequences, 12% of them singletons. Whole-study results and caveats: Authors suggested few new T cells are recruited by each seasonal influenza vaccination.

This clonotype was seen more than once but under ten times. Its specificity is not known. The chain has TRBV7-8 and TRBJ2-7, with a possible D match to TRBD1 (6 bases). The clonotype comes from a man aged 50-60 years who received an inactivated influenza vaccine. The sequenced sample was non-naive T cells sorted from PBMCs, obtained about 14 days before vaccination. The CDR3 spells CASSPRTAGYEQYF. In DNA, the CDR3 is TGTGCCAGCAGCCCCAGGACAGCAGGCTACGAGCAGTACTTC.